Each of the 11 T cell receptor beta chains below was sequenced from the same sample in a study of beta chain features in type 1 diabetes. The sequenced template was cDNA made from the entire isolated RNA. The protocol was immunoSEQ multiplex PCR, while the TCRdb copy is restricted to in-frame clones and leaves out a portion. The data show about 370,000 clones, roughly 15% seen once. Sequenced: naive CD4+ T cells from blood. All receptors derive from a woman aged 18-29 years in good health.

CDR3 loop: CASSYSGRLQETQYF. CDR3 nucleotide sequence: TGTGCCAGCAGTTACAGCGGGAGGTTGCAAGAGACCCAGTACTTC. The gene calls are TRBV6-6 and TRBJ2-5, with TRBD2 matching 9 bases. This CDR3 has 15 amino acids. The ends lost 2 bases at V and 2 bases at J; junction bases unmatched: 3. Looked up from germline, CDR1 is MNHNY and CDR2 is SVGAGI (reference sequence).

This clone showed up just a few times. This CDR3 is also generated by other DNA sequences in the sample. The chain combines TRBV5-1 with TRBJ1-2; D not resolved. V dropped 0 bases and J dropped 3 bases, with 6 bases sitting between them. CDR1 SGHRS and CDR2 YFSETQ come from the germline V gene. The CDR3 sequence is 13 residues long. The CDR3 loop reads CASSLVGDYGYTF. The CDR3 bases are TGCGCCAGCAGCTTGGTGGGAGACTATGGCTACACCTTC.

The J gene is TRBJ1-2, the V gene TRBV5-1; no clear D gene. Germline V CDR1 and CDR2: SGHRS, YFSETQ. With 4 bases removed from V and 1 base from J, the gap between germline ends came to 14 bases. The length of the CDR3 is 15 residues. The CDR3 spells CASSPNLGDNYGYTF. The CDR3 DNA sequence: TGCGCCAGCAGCCCTAATCTAGGTGATAACTATGGCTACACCTTC. Based on the CDR3 plus reference TRBV5-1 and TRBJ1-2, the full variable domain is KAGVTQTPRYLIKTRGQQVTLSCSPISGHRSVSWYQQTPGQGLQFLFEYFSETQRNKGNFPGRFSGRQFSNSRSEMNVSTLELGDSALYLCASSPNLGDNYGYTFGSGTRLTVV.

This clone was observed a few times. This chain connects TRBV28 to TRBJ2-2; no clear D. CDR3 size: 12 residues. The V and J ends lost 5 bases and 3 bases respectively, with 4 bases between them. Looked up from germline, CDR1 is MDHEN and CDR2 is SYDVKM. The CDR3 loop reads CASSRDTGELFF. Written as DNA, the CDR3 is TGTGCCAGCAGTCGTGACACCGGGGAGCTGTTTTTT.

A few counts support this clone. The chain is built from TRBV5-1 and TRBJ2-1, with D uncertain. Germline V gene sequence: CDR1 SGHRS, CDR2 YFSETQ. V was trimmed by 4 bases and J by 9 bases, leaving 11 bases between them. This CDR3 region has 12 residues. The CDR3 reads CASSDQVAEQFF. CDR3 DNA sequence: TGCGCCAGCAGCGACCAGGTGGCTGAGCAGTTCTTC.

The rearrangement links TRBV29-1 to TRBJ1-2; TRBD1 matches at 8 bases. With 0 bases clipped from V and 2 bases from J, the junction kept 8 bases outside the gene matches. The CDR3 is 16 residues long. Germline V gives CDR1 SQVTM, CDR2 ANQGSEA. The CDR3: CSVEDRGRGRNYGYTF. For the CDR3, the DNA is TGCAGCGTTGAAGATCGGGGCAGGGGGCGCAACTATGGCTACACCTTC.

V gene TRBV2 combines with J gene TRBJ2-7; 7 nucleotides align to TRBD1. The length of the CDR3 is 14 residues. Germline CDR1 is SNHLY and CDR2 is FYNNEI. V shed 10 bases and J 2 bases; nucleotides not matched to a gene: 11. The CDR3 region has the DNA TGTGCCATCGCGTCGGACAGGAGGACCTACGAGCAGTACTTC. Encoded protein: CAIASDRRTYEQYF.

The chain joins TRBV28 to TRBJ2-5; D uncertain. Between the trimmed V and J ends, which lost 2 bases and 5 bases, there was a span of 6 bases. The CDR3 extends over 12 amino acids. CDR1 and CDR2 (germline): MDHEN, SYDVKM. Written as DNA, the CDR3 is TGTGCCAGCAGTTTAAAAGAGGAGACCCAGTACTTC. Its translation: CASSLKEETQYF.

This chain links TRBV2 with TRBJ1-5; TRBD1 might be the D (5 bases). Germline V CDR1 and CDR2: SNHLY, FYNNEI. This CDR3 contains 12 residues. Trimming stripped 6 bases from V and 12 bases from J, with 15 bases between. CDR3 sequence (DNA): TGTGCCAGCAGGGGATCAGGGTCCCACCAGCATTTT. Its translation is CASRGSGSHQHF.

This clone was seen more than once but under ten times. V gene TRBV25-1 combines with J gene TRBJ2-5, with TRBD1 as a possible D gene (6 bases). Germline V gene sequence: CDR1 MGHDK, CDR2 SYGVNS. The CDR3 consists of 14 residues. The germline V and J ends were trimmed by 4 bases and 5 bases, with 14 bases remaining between them. The CDR3 region is CASSAYRAGETQYF. The CDR3 DNA reads TGTGCCAGCAGTGCGTACAGGGCTGGGGAGACCCAGTACTTC.

This clone was seen a handful of times. V gene TRBV4-2 combines with J gene TRBJ2-2, with D hard to call. The CDR3 loop spans 15 amino acids. The ends were cut back, 3 bases at V and 4 bases at J, with 12 bases in the middle. Looked up from germline, CDR1 is LGHNA and CDR2 is YNFKEQ. In nucleotides, the CDR3 is TGTGCCAGCAGCCAGATCGACACCTCCACCGGGGAGCTGTTTTTT. It translates to CASSQIDTSTGELFF.